Sequencing of this T cell receptor (beta chain) was carried out in a study of neoadjuvant anti-PD-1 for oral cavity cancer listed by TCRdb under 2021. Study-level background: Three to four biweekly doses of nivolumab at 3 mg/kg were mostly administered to patients before curative-intent surgical resection. For patients who did not progress, a fourth nivolumab dose was given around day 43, followed by definitive surgical resection on days 50-56. Under RECIST 1.1, a patient counted as a responder if showing complete response, partial response or stable disease, and as a non-responder if showing progression. The parent correlative cohort had around 11 patients and a response rate of roughly 34%.

The time point tag for this specimen amounts to: before neoadjuvant nivolumab. Patients were newly diagnosed with stage II-IVA oral cavity squamous cell carcinoma and had received no prior systemic or radiation treatment. Everyone in the cohort had locally advanced, HPV-negative oral cavity squamous cell carcinoma. The samples were obtained from a longitudinal correlative study of a single-arm phase II trial testing neoadjuvant nivolumab in oral cavity squamous cell carcinoma. Genomic DNA-based TCRbeta sequencing was performed on subject-matched pre- and post-treatment PBMCs and tumors from three responders and three non-responders. The Maxwell RSC DNA from Tissue kit was used to isolate genomic DNA from tumor tissue. For survey sequencing, tumor libraries mostly used around 4.6 ug of input genomic DNA, with two replicates for each sample. Following the manufacturer's instructions, the team built TCRbeta libraries using the immunoSEQ hsTCRbeta kit. The finished libraries were brought together in one pool at around 3.1 nM, which was then read using an Illumina NovaSeq 6000 S4 flow cell. The original methods were these. The immunoSEQ Analyzer was used for raw data preprocessing and quality control. The analysis was restricted to productive rearrangements, with each unique CDR3 amino acid sequence defining a clonotype. Using the R package tcR, the researchers computed the Gini-Simpson index as their estimate of repertoire clonality. Student's t test was used to compare Gini indices, and Pearson correlation was used to assess associations with tumor size change. What TCRdb holds here is the immuneACCESS table cut down to in-frame rearrangements. Part of the clones is not present; checked against another copy, under half of the missing clones reflect an unresolved V gene, and the others are unexplained. The V and J calls and clone size come from that table; D and trimming were worked out from the DNA. The sample table records more than 9,500 clones; less than 70% of these occur just once. 10% to 15% of the sample goes to the ten largest clones.

The investigation overall reported the following: The TCR analyses had only a few patients in each response group, and the authors called for validation in larger cohorts. Higher pretreatment blood Treg/Th17 ratios correlated with both higher pretreatment blood TCRbeta clonality and lower post-treatment tumor TCRbeta clonality. Greater tumor shrinkage was correlated with larger post-treatment sizes of preexisting intratumoral clones, suggesting that expansion of preexisting clones contributed to response.

The CDR3 numbers 15 residues from cysteine through phenylalanine. CDR3 DNA is the only sequence kept; it has 45 bases, read in frame from the first base. As encoded in the germline V gene, CDR1 is KGHSH while CDR2 is LQKENI. Trimming takes 5 bases off V and 3 bases off J; junction bases not matched to a gene: 6. About this clone itself: It lacks a known antigen. Per-nucleotide qualities are absent, and no much larger clonotype sits a single base away.

The source is a person aged 40 to 85 with oral cavity squamous cell carcinoma. This sample comprised tumor tissue, obtained before nivolumab (anti-PD-1) treatment. The chain is encoded by TRBV18 joined to TRBJ2-2, and 7 junction bases match TRBD1. The DNA is TGTGCCAGCTCATCGACAGGGCCGGACACCGGGGAGCTGTTTTTT. Its translation reads: CASSSTGPDTGELFF.